The rows below give T cell receptor beta chains drawn from one sample of a study of cytotoxic CD8 clonotypes in ibrutinib-treated CLL. Only in-frame clones appear in the TCRdb table, and some are missing; sequencing was by immunoSEQ multiplex PCR. The sample yields about 11,000 clones, roughly 83% seen once. The sample was PBMCs, taken at disease progression, from a patient treated with ibrutinib. The receptors here all came from a human donor with chronic lymphocytic leukemia. The CDR3 runs from the conserved cysteine through the conserved F or W. D genes are given only for firm matches. A clone size is listed for some rows: how often the clone was seen (once, few, many), or a class if it is expanded.

D	V	size	J	CDR3	DNA
NA	TRBV19	once	TRBJ1-2	CASALGSGYGYTF	TGTGCCAGTGCCCTGGGAAGTGGCTATGGCTACACCTTC
NA	TRBV10-3	NA	TRBJ1-1	CATQDGTEAFF	TGTGCCACACAAGACGGGACTGAAGCTTTCTTT
NA	TRBV6-5	NA	TRBJ2-7	CASSDPDSFYEQYF	TGTGCCAGCAGTGATCCGGACAGCTTCTACGAGCAGTACTTC
NA	TRBV29-1	NA	TRBJ1-3	CSVRRVGNTIYF	TGCAGCGTTCGACGGGTGGGAAACACCATATATTTT
TRBD1	TRBV6-1	NA	TRBJ1-2	CASSAGTGGYGYTF	TGTGCCAGCAGTGCCGGGACAGGCGGATATGGCTACACCTTC
NA	TRBV19	NA	TRBJ2-1	CASSTAYNEQFF	TGTGCCAGTAGTACGGCCTACAATGAGCAGTTCTTC
NA	TRBV12-5	NA	TRBJ1-1	CASGWGRSVEAFF	TGTGCTAGTGGTTGGGGCCGCTCGGTTGAAGCTTTCTTT
TRBD2	TRBV5-4	NA	TRBJ2-7	CASSPDRSGGSYEQYF	TGTGCCAGCAGCCCGGACCGCAGCGGGGGATCCTACGAGCAGTACTTC
NA	TRBV15	NA	TRBJ1-2	CATSRDGGTSNGYTF	TGTGCCACCAGCAGAGATGGGGGTACCTCGAATGGCTACACCTTC
NA	TRBV27	NA	TRBJ2-7	CASSTRSGAGEQYF	TGTGCCAGCAGTACCCGTTCGGGAGCGGGCGAGCAGTACTTC
TRBD1	TRBV7-2	NA	TRBJ2-7	CASSFTGGSYEQYF	TGTGCCAGCAGCTTTACAGGGGGCTCCTACGAGCAGTACTTC
TRBD1	TRBV2	once	TRBJ1-2	CASSHRDRSYGYTF	TGTGCCAGCAGTCACCGGGACAGAAGCTATGGCTACACCTTC
TRBD1	TRBV28	NA	TRBJ1-1	CASRRSGTGDTEAFF	TGTGCCAGCAGGCGCTCCGGGACAGGGGACACTGAAGCTTTCTTT
TRBD2	TRBV11-2	NA	TRBJ2-5	CASSYSGLAGGETQYF	TGTGCCAGCAGCTACTCGGGACTAGCGGGAGGAGAGACCCAGTACTTC
NA	TRBV7-6	NA	TRBJ1-2	CASTPSEKSYGYTF	TGTGCCAGCACCCCGTCGGAGAAGAGTTATGGCTACACCTTC
NA	TRBV7-8	NA	TRBJ2-2	CASSLPVFLGPNTGELFF	TGTGCCAGCAGCTTACCCGTCTTTTTGGGGCCGAACACCGGGGAGCTGTTTTTT
TRBD2	TRBV28	NA	TRBJ2-1	CASSPSSGRALDEQFF	TGTGCCAGCAGTCCTTCTAGCGGGAGGGCCTTGGATGAGCAGTTCTTC
NA	TRBV18	few	TRBJ2-5	CASSPSSPGPSSGTQYF	TGTGCCAGCTCACCTTCCTCACCGGGGCCCTCCTCAGGGACCCAGTACTTC
NA	TRBV11-3	NA	TRBJ2-5	CARGLGTQYF	TGTGCCAGGGGACTGGGGACCCAGTACTTC
TRBD2	TRBV18	NA	TRBJ2-1	CASSPPTGTNHEQFF	TGTGCCAGCTCACCACCGACCGGGACTAACCATGAGCAGTTCTTC
NA	TRBV15	NA	TRBJ2-2	CATSTGLNTGELFF	TGTGCCACCAGCACCGGGTTGAACACCGGGGAGCTGTTTTTT
NA	TRBV9	medium-sized	TRBJ2-5	CASSVGQGRETQYF	TGTGCCAGCAGCGTGGGACAAGGGAGAGAGACCCAGTACTTC
TRBD1	TRBV5-1	NA	TRBJ1-2	CASSLVGQGKYGYTF	TGCGCCAGCAGCTTGGTGGGACAGGGTAAATATGGCTACACCTTC
TRBD1	TRBV5-4	NA	TRBJ1-1	CASRPPTGRGTEAFF	TGTGCCAGCAGGCCTCCGACAGGGAGGGGGACTGAAGCTTTCTTT
TRBD1	TRBV10-3	NA	TRBJ2-5	CAISEVQGQETQYF	TGTGCCATCAGTGAGGTACAGGGGCAAGAGACCCAGTACTTC
NA	TRBV7-9	NA	TRBJ2-3	CASSQPGRDTQYF	TGTGCCAGCAGCCAACCCGGTAGGGATACGCAGTATTTT
TRBD2	TRBV6-6	NA	TRBJ2-7	CASSRGGSYEQYF	TGTGCCAGCAGCCGGGGGGGAAGCTACGAGCAGTACTTC
TRBD1	TRBV6-5	few	TRBJ1-2	CASRTTGGGYTF	TGTGCCAGCAGGACTACAGGGGGCGGCTACACCTTC
NA	TRBV6-5	NA	TRBJ2-1	CASSLQGDSYNEQFF	TGTGCCAGCAGCCTACAGGGAGACTCCTACAATGAGCAGTTCTTC
NA	TRBV5-1	medium-sized	TRBJ1-5	CASSPAWGGNQPQHF	TGCGCCAGCAGCCCGGCGTGGGGTGGCAATCAGCCCCAGCATTTT
NA	TRBV29-1	NA	TRBJ1-3	CSVAHTSGGNTIYF	TGCAGCGTTGCTCATACTTCGGGAGGAAACACCATATATTTT
NA	TRBV7-2	few	TRBJ1-1	CASSFEDEAFF	TGTGCCAGCAGCTTTGAGGATGAAGCTTTCTTT
NA	TRBV19	NA	TRBJ2-7	CASTLSLAGVYEQYF	TGTGCCAGTACCCTATCACTTGCAGGTGTGTACGAGCAGTACTTC
NA	TRBV5-1	NA	TRBJ2-5	CASSRAQETQYF	TGCGCCAGCAGCCGAGCCCAAGAGACCCAGTACTTC
TRBD1	TRBV28	NA	TRBJ1-5	CASSRTGGSNQPQHF	TGTGCCAGCAGTAGGACAGGGGGGAGCAATCAGCCCCAGCATTTT
NA	TRBV4-1	few	TRBJ1-6	CASSQGGWDSPLHF	TGCGCCAGCAGCCAAGGAGGCTGGGATTCACCCCTCCACTTT
NA	TRBV6-1	once	TRBJ1-2	CASRAVGGYTF	TGTGCCAGCAGAGCAGTAGGTGGCTACACCTTC
NA	TRBV20-1	once	TRBJ1-4	CSAPGVQTEVF	TGCAGTGCTCCAGGGGTCCAGACGGAGGTTTTT
NA	TRBV29-1	NA	TRBJ1-3	CSVGEGSGNTIYF	TGCAGCGTTGGAGAAGGGAGTGGAAACACCATATATTTT
NA	TRBV30	NA	TRBJ1-3	CAWSVPGPLGNTIYF	TGTGCCTGGAGTGTCCCAGGACCCCTAGGGAACACCATATATTTT
NA	TRBV18	NA	TRBJ1-1	CASSLHRMNTEAFF	TGTGCCAGCTCACTTCACCGGATGAACACTGAAGCTTTCTTT
NA	TRBV18	few	TRBJ1-1	CASSPGRENTEAFF	TGTGCCAGCTCACCCGGGCGGGAGAACACTGAAGCTTTCTTT
TRBD2	TRBV5-5	NA	TRBJ2-6	CASSSSSGYSGANVLTF	TGTGCCAGCAGTTCCTCTAGCGGCTACTCTGGGGCCAACGTCCTGACTTTC
TRBD1	TRBV10-1	NA	TRBJ2-7	CASSTGTGAIEQYF	TGCGCCAGCAGTACCGGGACAGGGGCGATCGAGCAGTACTTC
TRBD2	TRBV5-4	NA	TRBJ2-1	CASSLPGLGLYEQFF	TGTGCCAGCAGCCTACCGGGACTAGGGTTGTATGAGCAGTTCTTC
NA	TRBV27	NA	TRBJ1-5	CASSLTGHNQPQHF	TGTGCCAGCAGTTTAACGGGGCACAATCAGCCCCAGCATTTT
NA	TRBV6-1	NA	TRBJ1-4	CASSEVMGILNCFF	TGTGCCAGCAGTGAAGTAATGGGCATCCTCAACTGTTTTTTT